This T cell receptor beta chain emerged from a study of identical twins (dated by TCRdb to about 2016). About the study as a whole: To test whether fetal clonotypes persist, this study deep-sequenced TCR alpha and beta repertoires from monozygotic twins, from unrelated adults of various ages, and from cord blood. Replicate twin experiments were performed at different times using different library preparation protocols to rule out contamination. Points the paper makes about the study in general: Compared with coincidental sharing between unrelated individuals, out-of-frame TCR alpha sequences shared between twins had an excess of sequences with low generation probability. Excess twin sharing in beta out-of-frame sequences was weaker because fewer shared sequences lowered the signal-to-noise ratio. In monozygotic twins, recombination models systematically underestimated out-of-frame TCR alpha sharing, but the models matched the sharing seen between unrelated individuals. Fewer insertions were carried by abundant cord blood beta clonotypes, a similar but weaker trend appeared in young adult naive repertoires, and no such trend appeared in memory repertoires. Invariant T cells such as MAIT and iNKT could partly confound zero-insertion analyses, although diverse VJ usage argued against such confounding for most clonotypes. Because the same donors could not be followed over many years, the conclusions depended on cross-sectional statistical analysis.

This clonotype was recorded many times. The antigen this receptor binds is unknown. Base quality data are lacking; no much larger clone is found one base away. The CDR3 spans 12 residues, from the cysteine through the phenylalanine. Here the CDR3 DNA is all that survives: 36 bases in frame from base 1. V is pared back by 3 bases and J by 8 bases, with 11 bases lying between the germline termini. Library method: 5' RACE. Sequencing was carried out with an Illumina HiSeq 2000. A universal primer binding site was introduced by template switching, and a unique molecular identifier was present in the final cDNA, enabling accurate counting of TCR cDNA molecules. First-strand cDNA for TCR alpha and beta chains was synthesized from specific primers in the conserved constant-segment region. Each cDNA library was double barcoded, with a SMART-Mk sample barcode plus Illumina barcodes, to control for contamination. TruSeq adapter sequences and Illumina sample barcodes were added in two successive PCR steps. TCR alpha and beta cDNA libraries were sequenced on the Illumina HiSeq platform with custom primers. Under the source paper's analysis protocol: Unique molecular identifiers were extracted from raw reads with MiGEC, and CDR3 positions were determined with MiXCR. Recombination models were inferred per individual with the repgenHMM and IGoR tools using an EM algorithm. Shared clonotypes were analyzed with the tcR package in R, and sharing was normalized by the product of cloneset sizes. Out-of-frame nonproductive sequences were analyzed to study raw recombination free of thymic and clonal selection effects. The raw public reads went through TCRdb reprocessing: fastp at Q25, MiXCR clone calling, in-frame beta chains kept. When rows share a CDR3 protein, they turn into one entry using the most common DNA and genes. TCRdb, not the original authors, processed these V and J calls. The sample table contains hundreds of thousands of distinct CDR3 sequences; only one count was recorded for around 10% of them. 5% to 6.5% of the sample goes to the ten largest clones.

Only healthy Caucasian donors were included. Miltenyi CD45RO+ enrichment and human naive T-cell isolation kits were used to isolate memory (CD45RO+) and naive T cells from PBMC. The receptor was derived from a woman between 18 and 29 years old in good health. The sequencing sample was made of memory (CD45RO+) T cells sorted from blood. This sample's cell subset or site label indicates: CD45RO+ enriched T cells. The chain was built from TRBV12-3 or TRBV12-4 and TRBJ2-7, and possibly TRBD2, on 6 matching bases. The DNA sequence follows: TGTGCCAGCAGTTTTGCAGGGAGGAAGCAGTACTTC. Its coded protein is CASSFAGRKQYF.